This passage covers 14 T cell receptor beta chains from one sample sequenced in a study of blood T cell repertoires in COVID-19. Data came from immunoSEQ multiplex PCR; TCRdb stores just in-frame clones and leaves some out. In the table there are about 70,000 clones, approximately 80% of which are singletons. The material sequenced was peripheral blood. Receptors originate from a human donor in a cohort sampled during active COVID-19.

This clone was counted only a few times. The chain has TRBV5-1 and TRBJ1-1, with D tentatively TRBD1 (6 bases). Trimming removed 4 bases at V and 2 bases at J, with 21 bases between. Germline V gene lookup returns CDR1 SGHRS and CDR2 YFSETQ. This CDR3 spans 17 amino acids. CDR3 in amino acids: CASSRETGGMGNTEAFF. Written as DNA, the CDR3 is TGCGCCAGCAGCCGAGAGACAGGTGGAATGGGAAACACTGAAGCTTTCTTT.

This clone was observed a handful of times. The V gene is TRBV2, the J gene TRBJ2-5; D is perhaps TRBD2 (6 bases). This CDR3 has 14 residues. Trimming stripped 4 bases from V and 5 bases from J, with 14 bases between. CDR1 SNHLY and CDR2 FYNNEI come from the germline V gene. The CDR3 DNA reads as TGTGCCAGCAGTGCCCTTATAAGCGGGGAGACCCAGTACTTC. Amino acid sequence: CASSALISGETQYF.

Concerning this clone itself: One end of the junction is discordant with germline, which a read error may explain. The same CDR3 is also encoded by other DNA sequences in this sample. The CDR3 DNA follows: TGCGCCAGCAGCCAAGAAGGGACTAGCTTTTCACGGGCTAACGTCCTGACTTTC. Its protein product is CASSQEGTSFSRANVLTF. The chain recombines TRBV4-3 with TRBJ2-6, with 9 positions matching TRBD2. The CDR3 loop spans 18 amino acids. Germline CDR1 and CDR2: LGHNA and YSLEER.

The CDR3 DNA reads as TGTGCCAGCAGTTACTCGATCGCTAGGCCCGGGGATACGCAGTATTTT. As protein: CASSYSIARPGDTQYF. The V and J genes are TRBV6-5 and TRBJ2-3; D gene uncertain. Trimming cost V 0 bases and J 6 bases, with 16 bases left between them. Germline CDR1 reads MNHEY; CDR2 reads SVGAGI. The CDR3 is made up of 16 amino acids.

This rearrangement joins TRBV7-2 to TRBJ2-3, with D perhaps matching TRBD2 (5 bases). V was shortened by 0 bases and J by 6 bases, with 13 bases between the two germline ends. This CDR3 spans 15 amino acids. Germline V lookup: CDR1 SGHTA, CDR2 FQGNSA. This CDR3 is CASSLAGEGFDTQYF. The DNA of the CDR3 is TGTGCCAGCAGCTTAGCGGGAGAAGGGTTCGATACGCAGTATTTT. The full variable domain, rest sourced from reference TRBV7-2 and TRBJ2-3, is GAGVSQSPSNKVTEKGKDVELRCDPISGHTALYWYRQSLGQGLEFLIYFQGNSAPDKSGLPSDRFSAERTGGSVSTLTIQRTQQEDSAVYLCASSLAGEGFDTQYFGPGTRLTVL.

The chain has TRBV14 and TRBJ2-1; 7 bases agree with TRBD2. J gave up 12 bases and V 5 bases, and 13 bases lay outside the gene matches. The CDR3 sequence is 14 residues long. The germline CDR1 and CDR2 sequences are SGHDN and FVKESK. CDR3 sequence: CASSRAGLDRGQFF. The CDR3 DNA sequence: TGTGCCAGCAGCAGAGCGGGGCTTGACCGCGGGCAGTTCTTC. Variable domain in full (rest from reference TRBV14 and TRBJ2-1): EAGVTQFPSHSVIEKGQTVTLRCDPISGHDNLYWYRRVMGKEIKFLLHFVKESKQDESGMPNNRFLAERTGGTYSTLKVQPAELEDSGVYFCASSRAGLDRGQFFGPGTRLTVL.

By share, this clone ranks as large. This chain links TRBV5-4 with TRBJ2-7, with D possibly matching TRBD2 (6 bases). The CDR3 covers 13 residues. V gave up 5 bases and J gave up 1 base, with 10 bases separating them. The germline CDR1 and CDR2 sequences are SGHNT and YYREEE (reference sequence). The CDR3 region is CASSPGLSYEQYF. The CDR3, as DNA: TGTGCCAGCAGTCCGGGACTTTCCTACGAGCAGTACTTC.

The gene calls are TRBV30 and TRBJ2-7; tentative D call: TRBD1 (6 bases). The CDR3 is 13 amino acids. The V and J ends lost 3 bases and 1 base respectively, with 10 bases between them. From germline, CDR1 is GTSNPN and CDR2 SVGIG (reference sequence). The CDR3, as DNA: TGTGCCTGGAGAAAGCAGGGGTCCTACGAGCAGTACTTC. This translates into CAWRKQGSYEQYF.

The CDR3 here is CASSSRGGPGNTIYF. The CDR3 DNA reads TGCGCCAGCAGCTCCCGAGGGGGCCCTGGAAACACCATATATTTT. The chain combines TRBV5-1 with TRBJ1-3; TRBD1 aligns across 7 bases. V lost 3 bases and J lost 2; bases outside the gene matches: 5. CDR3 length: 15 residues. Germline V gene data show CDR1 as SGHRS and CDR2 as YFSETQ.

This chain connects TRBV11-2 to TRBJ1-2; D is uncertain. From germline, CDR1 is SGHAT and CDR2 FQNNGV. This CDR3 has 12 residues. Trimming took off 7 bases at V and 2 bases at J, with 8 bases between the two ends. CDR3: CASTPQNYGYTF. The CDR3 coding sequence is TGTGCCAGCACCCCCCAAAACTATGGCTACACCTTC.

The V call is TRBV3-1 (or the pseudogene TRBV3-2), the J call TRBJ1-2, with TRBD1 matching 8 bases. Germline CDR1 reads LGHDT; CDR2 reads YNNKEL (reference sequence). Losses at the gene ends were 8 bases for V and 4 bases for J; bases not matched to a gene: 12. The CDR3 length is 15 residues. The chain's CDR3 is CASQQPGQAVYGYTF. The CDR3 DNA follows: TGTGCCAGCCAGCAACCGGGACAGGCGGTCTATGGCTACACCTTC.

The chain combines TRBV18 with TRBJ1-1; D ambiguous. The CDR3 totals 12 residues. CDR1 and CDR2 from the germline V gene are KGHSH and LQKENI. The V end was cut by 6 bases, the J end by 7 bases, with 12 bases between. The CDR3 DNA is TGTGCCAGCTCGCGGGATTCGTATGAAGCTTTCTTT. It encodes CASSRDSYEAFF.

This chain's CDR3 is CASSQGQGLISTDTQYF. In DNA, the CDR3 is TGTGCCAGCAGCCAAGGGCAAGGACTAATCAGCACAGATACGCAGTATTTT. The rearrangement uses TRBV3-1 (or the pseudogene TRBV3-2) and TRBJ2-3; TRBD2 might be the D (6 bases). The CDR3 consists of 17 residues. V dropped 1 base and J dropped 0 bases, with 14 bases sitting between them. Germline CDR1 is LGHDT and CDR2 is YNNKEL (reference sequence).

Only one count was recorded for this clone. The chain uses TRBV6-6 and TRBJ2-3; TRBD2 aligns across 9 bases. This CDR3 is built from 16 residues. V lost 6 bases, J lost 0 bases, and 7 bases stayed unmatched. CDR1 is MNHNY and CDR2 is SVGAGI in the germline V gene (reference sequence). The CDR3 DNA follows: TGTGCCAGCAGCCTTGACGGGACTAGCAGCACAGATACGCAGTATTTT. It is translated as CASSLDGTSSTDTQYF.